These T cell receptor beta chains were read from a single sample in a study of CD8+ T cells in alopecia areata. TCRdb keeps only in-frame clones here, not all; method: immunoSEQ multiplex PCR. Of 150,000 to 200,000 clones listed, over 55% were seen once; the top ten hold 1%. Sequencing was performed on CD4+ T cells sorted from blood, taken at week 24, from a patient treated with tofacitinib. Source of these receptors: a human donor with alopecia areata. The CDR3 runs from the conserved cysteine through the conserved F or W. D genes are given only for firm matches. Size is omitted from some rows. Given values are once, few, many or a class for expanded clones.

v_call	clone_size	d_call	j_call	cdr3_aa	cdr3_nt
TRBV15	-	-	TRBJ1-2	CATSRQGLEWSYTF	TGTGCCACCAGCAGACAGGGCCTGGAGTGGAGCTACACCTTC
TRBV18	-	TRBD2	TRBJ2-4	CASSPLRAGKNIQYF	TGTGCCAGCTCACCCCTACGAGCGGGGAAAAACATTCAGTACTTC
TRBV5-1	-	TRBD2	TRBJ2-7	CASSLSSGVYEQYF	TGCGCCAGCAGCCTCTCTAGCGGGGTCTACGAGCAGTACTTC
TRBV9	-	TRBD2	TRBJ2-3	CASSVAIAGGQQDTQYF	TGTGCCAGCAGCGTAGCGATAGCGGGGGGGCAGCAAGATACGCAGTATTTT
TRBV5-6	-	TRBD1	TRBJ2-3	CASSRNRDRGYTDTQYF	TGTGCCAGCAGCCGAAACCGGGACAGGGGGTACACAGATACGCAGTATTTT
TRBV30	-	TRBD1	TRBJ1-1	CAWSSQGGTEAFF	TGTGCCTGGAGTTCTCAGGGGGGCACTGAAGCTTTCTTT
TRBV10-3	-	TRBD2	TRBJ2-3	CAIRTNSGGRTDTQYF	TGTGCCATCAGAACGAATAGCGGGGGGCGCACAGATACGCAGTATTTT
TRBV5-6	-	-	TRBJ1-5	CASSLDGLNQPQHF	TGTGCCAGCAGCTTGGATGGGTTAAATCAGCCCCAGCATTTT
TRBV6-5	-	-	TRBJ1-6	CASSYLGGVDSPLHF	TGTGCCAGCAGTTACCTCGGGGGGGTAGACTCACCCCTCCACTTT
TRBV4-1	-	TRBD1	TRBJ2-7	CASSYEEPVGTGAYEQYF	TGCGCCAGCAGCTACGAAGAACCTGTTGGGACAGGGGCTTACGAGCAGTACTTC
TRBV6-6	few	-	TRBJ1-2	CASSSRHGEAGYTF	TGTGCCAGCAGTTCTCGACATGGTGAGGCTGGCTACACCTTC
TRBV20-1	-	-	TRBJ2-5	CSGQSEETQYF	TGCAGTGGACAGTCTGAAGAGACCCAGTACTTC
TRBV4-2	-	TRBD2	TRBJ2-2	CASSQPSGGNTGELFF	TGTGCCAGCAGCCAACCTAGCGGGGGGAACACCGGGGAGCTGTTTTTT
TRBV10-3	-	-	TRBJ1-2	CASTTAGYTGGYTF	TGTGCCAGCACCACCGCAGGGTATACAGGTGGCTACACCTTC
TRBV2	-	-	TRBJ2-7	CASTTAPGGGEQYF	TGTGCCAGCACTACCGCCCCGGGGGGCGGCGAGCAGTACTTC
TRBV4-2	-	-	TRBJ1-6	CASSQGAQNSPLHF	TGTGCCAGCAGCCAAGGGGCACAGAATTCACCCCTCCACTTT
TRBV27	-	TRBD1	TRBJ2-2	CASSRLGTGSTGELFF	TGTGCCAGCAGTCGACTCGGGACAGGGTCCACCGGGGAGCTGTTTTTT
TRBV30	-	-	TRBJ2-4	CAWSGVARQNIQYF	TGTGCCTGGAGCGGAGTAGCCAGGCAAAACATTCAGTACTTC
TRBV11-1	few	TRBD1	TRBJ1-5	CASSRQGGQPQHF	TGTGCCAGCAGCCGACAGGGCGGTCAGCCCCAGCATTTT
TRBV2	few	TRBD1	TRBJ1-5	CASTWDSGNQPQHF	TGTGCCAGCACATGGGACAGCGGCAATCAGCCCCAGCATTTT
TRBV13	-	-	TRBJ2-3	CASSLGDRLNTDTQYF	TGTGCCAGCAGCTTAGGGGACCGCCTTAACACAGATACGCAGTATTTT
TRBV29-1	-	-	TRBJ2-3	CSASGRYTDTQYF	TGCAGCGCCTCGGGGAGATACACAGATACGCAGTATTTT
TRBV5-6	few	-	TRBJ2-2	CASSLRVRGLSTGELFF	TGTGCCAGCAGCTTGCGTGTGCGGGGGCTGAGCACCGGGGAGCTGTTTTTT
TRBV6-1	once	-	TRBJ1-5	CASSETGRGQPQHF	TGTGCCAGCAGTGAAACGGGGAGGGGTCAGCCCCAGCATTTT
TRBV18	-	-	TRBJ1-5	CASSPGNNQPQHF	TGTGCCAGCTCACCAGGGAACAATCAGCCCCAGCATTTT
TRBV25-1	-	-	TRBJ1-6	CASSVGNSPLHF	TGTGCCAGCAGTGTGGGGAATTCACCCCTCCACTTT
TRBV5-6	-	-	TRBJ1-2	CASSLGSTNYGYTF	TGTGCCAGCAGCTTGGGCAGTACTAACTATGGCTACACCTTC
TRBV7-2	-	TRBD2	TRBJ2-5	CASSPWGLAETQYF	TGTGCCAGCAGCCCCTGGGGACTAGCGGAGACCCAGTACTTC
TRBV11-1	few	-	TRBJ2-4	CASSSQSGFNIQYF	TGTGCCAGCAGCTCCCAATCCGGGTTTAACATTCAGTACTTC
TRBV6-5	-	TRBD2	TRBJ2-1	CASSYGGGRYNEQFF	TGTGCCAGCAGTTACGGCGGGGGGCGATACAATGAGCAGTTCTTC
TRBV7-9	-	-	TRBJ1-2	CASSPDSAYYGYTF	TGTGCCAGCAGCCCCGACAGCGCCTACTATGGCTACACCTTC